This T cell receptor beta chain was identified in a study of shared clonotypes between healthy human individuals. About the study: Each donor's CD4 naive and CD4 memory cells filled three plates apiece, CD8 naive two, and CD8 memory one.

Study results and caveats: All-four-donor shared clonotypes had higher generation probabilities than non-shared clonotypes did. A generally larger estimated richness was seen in naive subsets than in memory subsets.

The authors loaded roughly 200 ng DNA, roughly 27,000 T cell genomes, into sorted-subset replicate PCRs. Clones were sequenced by immunoSEQ multiplex PCR, and TCRdb holds only the in-frame ones, with some missing. The profile shows approximately 400,000 clones, approximately 97% of them singletons. On this clone: As yet, its antigen is unknown.

Sequenced sample: memory CD8+ T cells sorted from blood. The subset denotes: CD45RO+ cells pooled with CCR7-negative TemRA cells. The TCR comes from a man aged 30-40 years in good health.

The CDR3 protein is CSALTEGKLFF. CDR3 nucleotides: TGCAGTGCGTTGACCGAGGGAAAACTGTTTTTT. The chain combines TRBV20-1 with TRBJ1-4; no definite D call. This CDR3 spans 11 amino acids. The V and J ends lost 6 bases and 10 bases respectively, with 12 bases between them. Germline V gene data show CDR1 as DFQATT and CDR2 as SNEGSKA (reference sequence).